This T cell receptor (beta chain) was recorded in a study of T cell responses to AZD1222 COVID-19 vaccine. Study findings and constraints: The donor cohort was predominantly white British with a female majority, and clonal diversity may have been underestimated.

Trimming pared 4 bases from V and 6 bases from J, leaving 19 bases between. Germline CDR1 is MDHEN and CDR2 is SYDVKM. CDR3 length: 15 amino acids. Worth noting for this clone: The antigen is undetermined.

Assay used: immunoSEQ multiplex PCR; TCRdb lists only in-frame clones, some missing. The data contain around 30,000 clones, 85% to 95% of them seen just once; the ten biggest clones take up more than 8%. The chain uses TRBV28 and TRBJ2-7; D call uncertain. Sample: peripheral blood, taken on day 0 of AZD1222 vaccination. The clonotype comes from an adult in good health. DNA of the CDR3: TGTGCCAGCAGTTCCTCCGGGCCCATGCTTGGCGAGCAGTACTTC. It translates to CASSSSGPMLGEQYF.